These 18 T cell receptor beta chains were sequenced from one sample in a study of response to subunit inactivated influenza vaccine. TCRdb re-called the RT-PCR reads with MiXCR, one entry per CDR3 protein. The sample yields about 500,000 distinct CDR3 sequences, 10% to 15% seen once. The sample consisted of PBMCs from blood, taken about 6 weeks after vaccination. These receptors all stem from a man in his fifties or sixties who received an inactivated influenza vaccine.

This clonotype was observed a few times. This CDR3 is CASRPKQGSSYNEQFF. CDR3 in DNA: TGTGCCAGCAGACCTAAACAGGGAAGCTCCTACAATGAGCAGTTCTTC. V gene TRBV12-3 or TRBV12-4 combines with J gene TRBJ2-1, with D perhaps matching TRBD1 (6 bases). Trimming shortened V by 6 bases and J by 0 bases, and 15 bases separated the two germline ends. The CDR3 consists of 16 residues.

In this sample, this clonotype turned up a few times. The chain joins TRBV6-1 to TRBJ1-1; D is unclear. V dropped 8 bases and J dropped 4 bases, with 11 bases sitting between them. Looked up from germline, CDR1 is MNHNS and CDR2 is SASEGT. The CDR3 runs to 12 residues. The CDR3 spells CASEAGSTEAFF. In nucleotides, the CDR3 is TGTGCCAGCGAGGCCGGGAGCACTGAAGCTTTCTTT.

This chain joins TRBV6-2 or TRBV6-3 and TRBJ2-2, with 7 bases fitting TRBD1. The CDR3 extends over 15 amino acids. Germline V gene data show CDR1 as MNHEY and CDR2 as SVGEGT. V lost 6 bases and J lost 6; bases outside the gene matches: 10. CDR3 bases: TGTGCCAGCAGGGGCACGGGACAGACGTCCGGGGAGCTGTTTTTT. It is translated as CASRGTGQTSGELFF.

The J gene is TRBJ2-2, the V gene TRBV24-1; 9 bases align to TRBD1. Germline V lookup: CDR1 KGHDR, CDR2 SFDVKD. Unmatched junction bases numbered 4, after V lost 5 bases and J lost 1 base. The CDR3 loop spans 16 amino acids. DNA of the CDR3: TGTGCCACCAGTGGCGGGACAGGGCTGAACACCGGGGAGCTGTTTTTT. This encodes CATSGGTGLNTGELFF.

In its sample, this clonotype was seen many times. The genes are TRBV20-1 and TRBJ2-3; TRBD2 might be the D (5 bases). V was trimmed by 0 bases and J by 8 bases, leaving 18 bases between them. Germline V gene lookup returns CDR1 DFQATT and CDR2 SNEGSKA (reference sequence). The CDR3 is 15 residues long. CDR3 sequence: CSARDVTRAEGTQYF. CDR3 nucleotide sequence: TGCAGTGCTAGAGATGTAACGCGGGCCGAAGGTACGCAGTATTTT.

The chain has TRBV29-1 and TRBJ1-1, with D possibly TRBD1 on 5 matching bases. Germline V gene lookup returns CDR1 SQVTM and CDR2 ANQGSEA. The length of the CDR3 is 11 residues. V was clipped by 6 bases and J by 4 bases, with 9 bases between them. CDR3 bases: TGCAGCGTCAGACAGCTCACTGAAGCTTTCTTT. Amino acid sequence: CSVRQLTEAFF.

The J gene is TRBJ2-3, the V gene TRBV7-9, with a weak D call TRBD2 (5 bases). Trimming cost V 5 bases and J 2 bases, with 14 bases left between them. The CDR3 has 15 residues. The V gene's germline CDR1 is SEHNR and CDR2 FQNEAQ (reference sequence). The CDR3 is CASSGDGINTDTQYF. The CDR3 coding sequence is TGTGCCAGCAGCGGAGACGGGATTAACACAGATACGCAGTATTTT. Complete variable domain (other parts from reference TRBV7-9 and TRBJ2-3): DTGVSQNPRHKITKRGQNVTFRCDPISEHNRLYWYRQTLGQGPEFLTYFQNEAQLEKSRLLSDRFSAERPKGSFSTLEIQRTEQGDSAMYLCASSGDGINTDTQYFGPGTRLTVL.

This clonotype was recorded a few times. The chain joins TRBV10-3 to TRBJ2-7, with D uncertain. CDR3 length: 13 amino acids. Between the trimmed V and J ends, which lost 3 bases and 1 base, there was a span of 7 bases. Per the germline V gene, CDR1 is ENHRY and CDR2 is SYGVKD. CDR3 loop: CAISERPSYEQYF. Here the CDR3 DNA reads TGTGCCATCAGTGAACGCCCTTCCTACGAGCAGTACTTC.

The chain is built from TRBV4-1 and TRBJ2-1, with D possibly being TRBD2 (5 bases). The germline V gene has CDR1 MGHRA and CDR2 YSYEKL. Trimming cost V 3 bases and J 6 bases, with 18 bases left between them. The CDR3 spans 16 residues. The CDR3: CASSHPRGWALNEQFF. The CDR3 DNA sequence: TGCGCCAGCAGCCATCCTCGAGGGTGGGCGCTCAATGAGCAGTTCTTC.

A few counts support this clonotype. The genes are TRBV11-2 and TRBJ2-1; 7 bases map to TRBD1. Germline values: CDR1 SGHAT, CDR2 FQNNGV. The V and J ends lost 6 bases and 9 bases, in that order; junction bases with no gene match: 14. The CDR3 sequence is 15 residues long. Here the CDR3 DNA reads TGTGCCAGCAGACCGATCCGGGACAGATGGGGTGAGCAGTTCTTC. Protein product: CASRPIRDRWGEQFF.

The CDR3 DNA sequence: TGTGCCAGCAAAGAAAGGACAGGGGTTAGTTCTGAAGCTTTCTTT. Residues: CASKERTGVSSEAFF. The gene calls are TRBV2 and TRBJ1-1; 9 bases agree with TRBD1. V shed 7 bases, J shed 6 bases, and the junction held 12 bases outside the gene matches. The CDR3 extends over 15 amino acids. The V gene's germline CDR1 is SNHLY and CDR2 FYNNEI.

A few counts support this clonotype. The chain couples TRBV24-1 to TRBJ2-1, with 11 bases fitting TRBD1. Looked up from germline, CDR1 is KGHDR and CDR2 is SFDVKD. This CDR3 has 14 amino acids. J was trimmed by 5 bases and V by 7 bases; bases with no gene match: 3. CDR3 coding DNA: TGTGCCACCAGCCGGACAGGGGGCAACAATGAGCAGTTCTTC. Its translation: CATSRTGGNNEQFF.

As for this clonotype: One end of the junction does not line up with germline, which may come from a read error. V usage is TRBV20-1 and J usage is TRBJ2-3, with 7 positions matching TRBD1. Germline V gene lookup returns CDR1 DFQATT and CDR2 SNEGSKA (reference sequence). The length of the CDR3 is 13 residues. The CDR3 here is CGAGDRRTDTQYF. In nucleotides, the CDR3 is TGCGGTGCCGGGGACAGACGCACAGATACGCAGTATTTT.

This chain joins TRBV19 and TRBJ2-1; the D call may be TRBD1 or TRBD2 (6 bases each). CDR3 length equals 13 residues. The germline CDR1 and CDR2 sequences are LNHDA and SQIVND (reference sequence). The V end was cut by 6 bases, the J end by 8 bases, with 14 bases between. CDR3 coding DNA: TGTGCCAGTAGCCTCCCAAGGGGGGATGAGCAGTTCTTC. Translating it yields CASSLPRGDEQFF. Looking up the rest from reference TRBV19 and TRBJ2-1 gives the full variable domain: DGGITQSPKYLFRKEGQNVTLSCEQNLNHDAMYWYRQDPGQGLRLIYYSQIVNDFQKGDIAEGYSVSREKKESFPLTVTSAQKNPTAFYLCASSLPRGDEQFFGPGTRLTVL.

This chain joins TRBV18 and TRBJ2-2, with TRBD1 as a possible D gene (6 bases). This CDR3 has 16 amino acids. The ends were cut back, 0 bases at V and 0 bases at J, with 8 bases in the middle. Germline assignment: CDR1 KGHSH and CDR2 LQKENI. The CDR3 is CASSPPDRPNTGELFF. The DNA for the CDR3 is TGTGCCAGCTCACCACCGGACAGACCGAACACCGGGGAGCTGTTTTTT.

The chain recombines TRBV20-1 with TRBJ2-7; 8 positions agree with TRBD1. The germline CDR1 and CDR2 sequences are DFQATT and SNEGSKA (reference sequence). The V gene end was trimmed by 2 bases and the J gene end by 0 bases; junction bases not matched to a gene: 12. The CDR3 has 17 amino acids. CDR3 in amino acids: CSARSPQQGVLSYEQYF. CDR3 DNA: TGCAGTGCTAGATCGCCGCAACAGGGGGTTCTCTCCTACGAGCAGTACTTC.

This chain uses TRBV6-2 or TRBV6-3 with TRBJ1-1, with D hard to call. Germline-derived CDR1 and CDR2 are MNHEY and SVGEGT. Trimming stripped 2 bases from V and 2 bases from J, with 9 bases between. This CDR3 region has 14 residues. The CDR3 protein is CASSYRRENTEAFF. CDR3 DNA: TGTGCCAGCAGTTACAGGAGGGAAAACACTGAAGCTTTCTTT.

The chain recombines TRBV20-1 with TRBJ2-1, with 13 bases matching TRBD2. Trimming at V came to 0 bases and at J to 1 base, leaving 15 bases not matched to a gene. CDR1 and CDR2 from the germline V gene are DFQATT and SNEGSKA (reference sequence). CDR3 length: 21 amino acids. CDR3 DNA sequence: TGCAGTGCTAGAGATGGGGGATTAGGGACTAGCGGGGCTTTTTCCTACAATGAGCAGTTCTTC. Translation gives CSARDGGLGTSGAFSYNEQFF.